This entry lists 5 T cell receptor beta chains sequenced from one sample in a study of vaccination and CD4 T cells after COVID-19. These receptors lack a known antigen. Time point given: late sampling 161 to 241 days after vaccination in three convalescent patients. Treatment defined: roughly nine-day PBMC culture with coronavirus spike peptide pools or control peptides (ViraFEST assay). Cultured CD4+ T-cell DNA underwent Oncomine TCR Beta short-read sequencing. TCRdb used MiXCR to reprocess the PCR reads, holding one entry per CDR3 protein. The sample contains about 25,000 distinct CDR3 sequences, more than 25% of which appear only once. Source: CD4+ T cells from blood, cultured in vitro, taken about 7 months after SARS-CoV-2 vaccination. The receptors were sampled from a human donor who had recovered from COVID-19.

This rearrangement joins TRBV6-4 to TRBJ1-1, with D perhaps TRBD1 (6 bases). This CDR3 region has 16 residues. The germline CDR1 and CDR2 sequences are MRHNA and SNTAGT. V lost 5 bases and J lost 0, with 16 bases in between. The CDR3: CASSSRTEILNTEAFF. As DNA, the CDR3 is TGTGCCAGCAGTTCGAGGACAGAAATATTGAACACTGAAGCTTTCTTT.

This sequence joins TRBV7-9 and TRBJ1-1; no clear D. The germline V gene has CDR1 SEHNR and CDR2 FQNEAQ (reference sequence). V lost 3 bases, J lost 4 bases, and 12 bases lay in between. The CDR3 is 14 amino acids. The CDR3 DNA follows: TGTGCCAGCAGCTTGGCTGAGGAGAGCACTGAAGCTTTCTTT. It is translated as CASSLAEESTEAFF.

This clonotype showed up just a few times. The chain uses TRBV7-8 and TRBJ2-3, with D perhaps matching TRBD2 (5 bases). The germline gives CDR1 SGHVS, CDR2 FQNEAQ. Trimming shortened V by 3 bases and J by 7 bases, and 14 bases separated the two germline ends. The CDR3 consists of 14 residues. The DNA of the CDR3 is TGTGCCAGCAGCTTTCCGGACGAGCGGAATACGCAGTATTTT. Residues: CASSFPDERNTQYF. The whole variable domain, remainder taken from reference TRBV7-8 and TRBJ2-3, is GAGVSQSPRYKVAKRGQDVALRCDPISGHVSLFWYQQALGQGPEFLTYFQNEAQLDKSGLPSDRFFAERPEGSVSTLKIQRTQQEDSAVYLCASSFPDERNTQYFGPGTRLTVL.

In DNA, the CDR3 is TGTGCCAGCAGTTTATTGAGCAATCAGCCCCAGCATTTT. The encoded protein is CASSLLSNQPQHF. The chain has TRBV28 and TRBJ1-5, with no clear D. The germline V and J ends were trimmed by 1 base and 1 base, with 2 bases remaining between them. Per the germline V gene, CDR1 is MDHEN and CDR2 is SYDVKM. This CDR3 has 13 amino acids.

The rearrangement links TRBV19 to TRBJ2-7; no clear D gene. Trimming pared 4 bases from V and 3 bases from J, leaving 13 bases between. The CDR3 totals 14 residues. CDR1 LNHDA and CDR2 SQIVND come from the germline V gene (reference sequence). CDR3 sequence: CASSTRPLGYEQYF. The DNA for the CDR3 is TGTGCCAGTAGTACCAGACCTCTCGGCTACGAGCAGTACTTC.